One and the same sample provided the 24 T cell receptor beta chains below, sequenced in a study of cytomegalovirus exposure and HLA in healthy donors. Vbeta (60) and Jbeta (13) primers were used in the PCR. Profiling relied on immunoSEQ multiplex PCR, and the TCRdb table lists in-frame clones only, not all of them. The table has fewer than 200,000 clones, around 88% seen once. The sequenced material came from PBMCs. These receptors all come from a woman under 40 in good health and CMV-seronegative.

V and J are TRBV7-9 and TRBJ2-4, with TRBD2 identical over 7 bases. CDR1 and CDR2 (germline): SEHNR, FQNEAQ (reference sequence). This CDR3 has 14 amino acids. V shed 0 bases, J shed 8 bases, and the junction held 4 bases outside the gene matches. The CDR3 region is CASSLALGGDIQYF. CDR3 bases: TGTGCCAGCAGCTTAGCGCTGGGGGGGGACATTCAGTACTTC.

The CDR3 DNA is TGTGCCAGCTCTCCGGCGCTTGTGGGCGACCTCTATGGCTACACCTTC. It yields the protein CASSPALVGDLYGYTF. The chain is built from TRBV18 and TRBJ1-2; D is uncertain. The V end was cut by 6 bases, the J end by 4 bases, with 21 bases between. This CDR3 comprises 16 residues. Germline CDR1 reads KGHSH; CDR2 reads LQKENI.

The genes are TRBV5-5 and TRBJ1-2; the match to TRBD1 covers 7 bases. Trimming cost V 6 bases and J 7 bases; bases outside gene matches: 12. There are 14 residues in the CDR3. CDR1 is SGHKS and CDR2 is YYEKEE in the germline V gene (reference sequence). The CDR3, as DNA: TGTGCCAGCATCAACCTGGGACAGCTGTTTGGCTACACCTTC. The encoded protein is CASINLGQLFGYTF. Full variable domain (remainder filled in from reference TRBV5-5 and TRBJ1-2): DAGVTQSPTHLIKTRGQQVTLRCSPISGHKSVSWYQQVLGQGPQFIFQYYEKEERGRGNFPDRFSARQFPNYSSELNVNALLLGDSALYLCASINLGQLFGYTFGSGTRLTVV.

The rearrangement joins TRBV29-1 to TRBJ2-5, with 7 bases identical to TRBD1. TRBJ2-7 explains the end of the DNA better; the J call may be wrong. This CDR3 is 13 amino acids long. Germline CDR1 SQVTM, CDR2 ANQGSEA. The CDR3 reads CSVGDRSPYEQYF. CDR3 nucleotide sequence: TGCAGCGTGGGGGACAGAAGCCCCTACGAGCAGTACTTC.

V gene TRBV9 combines with J gene TRBJ2-2, with 11 bases matching TRBD1. The CDR3 length is 19 residues. CDR1 and CDR2 (germline): SGDLS, YYNGEE. With 3 bases clipped from V and 3 bases from J, the junction kept 13 bases outside the gene matches. As DNA, the CDR3 is TGTGCCAGCAGCGGAGGACAGGGGGCGCGTGTTCGGGACACCGGGGAGCTGTTTTTT. Translation gives CASSGGQGARVRDTGELFF. The full variable domain, completed using reference TRBV9 and TRBJ2-2, is DSGVTQTPKHLITATGQRVTLRCSPRSGDLSVYWYQQSLDQGLQFLIQYYNGEERAKGNILERFSAQQFPDLHSELNLSSLELGDSALYFCASSGGQGARVRDTGELFFGEGSRLTVL.

The chain employs TRBV2 and TRBJ1-1, with 7 bases lining up with TRBD1. The V gene end was trimmed by 2 bases and the J gene end by 7 bases; junction bases not matched to a gene: 10. CDR3 length: 15 amino acids. Per the germline V gene, CDR1 is SNHLY and CDR2 is FYNNEI. The CDR3: CASSELSDRVFEAFF. CDR3 sequence (DNA): TGTGCCAGCAGTGAACTTTCAGACAGGGTATTTGAAGCTTTCTTT.

This chain connects TRBV25-1 to TRBJ1-4, with 8 positions matching TRBD1. Per the germline V gene, CDR1 is MGHDK and CDR2 is SYGVNS. CDR3 length: 17 residues. V trimming: 4 bases; J trimming: 8 bases; junction bases outside the gene matches: 15. The CDR3 spells CASSARDRRGVVEKLFF. In DNA, the CDR3 is TGTGCCAGCAGTGCCCGGGACAGGAGAGGTGTCGTGGAAAAACTGTTTTTT.

The CDR3 DNA sequence: TGCAGCGCCGGGACAGGGACCTACGAGCAGTACTTC. It codes for CSAGTGTYEQYF. The genes are TRBV29-1 and TRBJ2-7, with TRBD1 matching over 9 bases. CDR3 length: 12 residues. CDR1 and CDR2 from the germline V gene are SQVTM and ANQGSEA. V lost 7 bases to trimming and J lost 2 bases; unmatched junction nucleotides: 3.

In this sample, this clone turned up once. The chain has TRBV6-6 and TRBJ1-1; 7 bases align to TRBD1. J gave up 5 bases and V 6 bases, and 9 bases lay outside the gene matches. In germline, CDR1 is MNHNY, CDR2 SVGAGI (reference sequence). The CDR3 runs 14 residues. The CDR3 DNA is TGTGCCAGCAGCATCGACAGGGCTGGGACTGAAGCTTTCTTT. Its protein product is CASSIDRAGTEAFF.

The rearrangement uses TRBV10-2 and TRBJ2-3; no reliable D call. The CDR3 runs to 14 residues. Trimming left V 2 bases short and J 1 base short, with 7 bases between. Germline V gene lookup returns CDR1 WSHSY and CDR2 SAAADI. In DNA, the CDR3 is TGCGCCAGCAGTGAGGCCAGGCGCACAGATACGCAGTATTTT. Translating gives CASSEARRTDTQYF.

The chain is built from TRBV10-2 and TRBJ1-3, with D perhaps TRBD1 (6 bases). CDR1 and CDR2 from the germline V gene are WSHSY and SAAADI. The V gene lost 2 bases and the J gene lost 3 bases, with 8 bases spanning the gap. The CDR3 has 14 residues. CDR3 in DNA: TGCGCCAGCAGTGAGGCGGACAGTGGAAACACCATATATTTT. Its protein product is CASSEADSGNTIYF.

V is TRBV9 and J is TRBJ2-2, with TRBD2 matching over 9 bases. Per the germline V gene, CDR1 is SGDLS and CDR2 is YYNGEE. This CDR3 comprises 17 residues. V trimming: 5 bases; J trimming: 0 bases; junction bases outside the gene matches: 8. The CDR3 nucleotides read TGTGCCAGCAGGGGGGTTAGCGGGGGCCCGAACACCGGGGAGCTGTTTTTT. Its translation is CASRGVSGGPNTGELFF. Supplemented by reference TRBV9 and TRBJ2-2, the full variable domain reads DSGVTQTPKHLITATGQRVTLRCSPRSGDLSVYWYQQSLDQGLQFLIQYYNGEERAKGNILERFSAQQFPDLHSELNLSSLELGDSALYFCASRGVSGGPNTGELFFGEGSRLTVL.

The chain is built from TRBV27 and TRBJ2-7, with 9 bases matching TRBD1. The CDR3 consists of 14 residues. Germline-derived CDR1 and CDR2 are MNHEY and SMNVEV (reference sequence). The ends lost 1 base at V and 5 bases at J; junction bases unmatched: 3. DNA for the CDR3: TGTGCCAGCAGTTTATTGGGACAGGGCCACGAGCAGTACTTC. Amino acid sequence: CASSLLGQGHEQYF.

V gene TRBV1 combines with J gene TRBJ2-1; the table's TRBD2 call for D was not verified on the DNA. TRBV1 is classified as a pseudogene. The CDR3 runs to 17 residues. CDR3 in amino acids: CTSSHITQREGWDEQFF. The CDR3 coding sequence is TGCACCAGCAGCCACATCACTCAGCGGGAGGGTTGGGATGAGCAGTTCTTC.

This clone occurred once. The chain uses TRBV7-7 and TRBJ2-1; the match to TRBD2 covers 8 bases. The CDR3 has 14 residues. The germline V gene encodes CDR1 SSHAT and CDR2 FNYEAQ (reference sequence). The V gene end was trimmed by 6 bases and the J gene end by 1 base; junction bases not matched to a gene: 2. In DNA form, the CDR3 reads TGTGCCAGCAGTTCGGGGGGGTCCTACAATGAGCAGTTCTTC. Its translation: CASSSGGSYNEQFF.

The chain is built from TRBV7-2 and TRBJ2-5, with TRBD2 identical over 11 bases. The V gene's germline CDR1 is SGHTA and CDR2 FQGNSA. J was trimmed by 7 bases and V by 2 bases; bases with no gene match: 9. CDR3 length: 16 residues. CDR3: CASSLSLAGGPGTQYF. The CDR3 coding sequence is TGTGCCAGCAGCTTAAGTCTAGCGGGGGGCCCAGGGACCCAGTACTTC.

The chain carries TRBV7-9 and TRBJ2-5; 8 nucleotides agree with TRBD2. The V gene end was trimmed by 3 bases and the J gene end by 2 bases; junction bases not matched to a gene: 8. The germline CDR1 and CDR2 sequences are SEHNR and FQNEAQ (reference sequence). The CDR3 covers 16 residues. In nucleotides, the CDR3 is TGTGCCAGCAGCTTGATCGAGGCGGGAGGACAAGAGACCCAGTACTTC. This translates into CASSLIEAGGQETQYF. Filled out from reference TRBV7-9 and TRBJ2-5, the complete variable domain reads DTGVSQNPRHKITKRGQNVTFRCDPISEHNRLYWYRQTLGQGPEFLTYFQNEAQLEKSRLLSDRFSAERPKGSFSTLEIQRTEQGDSAMYLCASSLIEAGGQETQYFGPGTRLLVL.

This chain links TRBV19 with TRBJ1-1; no firm D call. Trimming shortened V by 8 bases and J by 4 bases, and 20 bases separated the two germline ends. The CDR3 length is 15 residues. In germline, CDR1 is LNHDA, CDR2 SQIVND (reference sequence). CDR3 nucleotides: TGTGCCAGTGGAAGTGCTGGTGCGGGGAGCACTGAAGCTTTCTTT. Translation gives CASGSAGAGSTEAFF.

This clone has just one count. CDR3 DNA sequence: TGTGCCAGCAGCCCGCCTGGGCAGGGGACTAGGAACGAGCAGTACTTC. It specifies CASSPPGQGTRNEQYF. The J gene is TRBJ2-7, the V gene TRBV7-9; 8 nucleotides line up with TRBD2. Germline values: CDR1 SEHNR, CDR2 FQNEAQ (reference sequence). This CDR3 spans 16 amino acids. Germline trimming cut 5 bases from V and 5 bases from J; bases unmatched to any gene: 14.

The chain links TRBV6-1 to TRBJ1-1; D is possibly TRBD1 (6 bases). CDR1 and CDR2 (germline): MNHNS, SASEGT. The CDR3 has 14 residues. Deletions cut 6 bases from V and 1 base from J, with 12 bases between. The CDR3 loop reads CASSDRDTNTEAFF. CDR3 DNA sequence: TGTGCCAGCAGCGACCGGGACACGAACACTGAAGCTTTCTTT.

The V call is TRBV10-1, the J call TRBJ2-5; D not resolved. The CDR3 covers 12 residues. The germline V gene has CDR1 WNHNN and CDR2 SYGVQD (reference sequence). V was pared by 9 bases and J by 0 bases, with 8 bases between. CDR3 coding DNA: TGCGCCAGAGACTTGTACCAAGAGACCCAGTACTTC. This translates into CARDLYQETQYF.

J is TRBJ1-1 and V is TRBV6-1; 7 bases are shared with TRBD1. CDR1 MNHNS and CDR2 SASEGT come from the germline V gene. Trimming took 4 bases from V and 11 from J; bases not matched to a gene: 10. The CDR3 covers 13 residues. The CDR3 here is CASSAGQDVLAFF. The CDR3 bases are TGTGCCAGCAGTGCTGGACAGGACGTGTTGGCTTTCTTT.

This sequence joins TRBV7-3 and TRBJ2-1; 9 nucleotides agree with TRBD2. V lost 2 bases and J lost 2; bases outside the gene matches: 4. CDR1 is SGHTA, CDR2 FQGTGA, per germline. This CDR3 comprises 16 residues. The CDR3 region has the DNA TGTGCCAGCAGCTTACTGGGACTAGCACCCTACAATGAGCAGTTCTTC. Its protein is CASSLLGLAPYNEQFF.

This rearrangement joins TRBV5-1 to TRBJ2-1; the match to TRBD2 covers 15 bases. The CDR3 length is 15 residues. The J segment lost 9 bases and the V segment lost 4 bases, leaving 5 bases of the junction unmatched. The germline V gene encodes CDR1 SGHRS and CDR2 YFSETQ. As DNA, the CDR3 is TGCGCCAGCAGCCCAGAGGGACTAGCGGGGGGTGAGCAGTTCTTC. It translates to CASSPEGLAGGEQFF. Using reference TRBV5-1 and TRBJ2-1 for the parts outside the CDR3, the full variable domain is KAGVTQTPRYLIKTRGQQVTLSCSPISGHRSVSWYQQTPGQGLQFLFEYFSETQRNKGNFPGRFSGRQFSNSRSEMNVSTLELGDSALYLCASSPEGLAGGEQFFGPGTRLTVL.